This T cell receptor (beta chain) was identified during a study of T cell responses to AZD1222 COVID-19 vaccine. On this clone itself: Antigen unknown.

TCRdb keeps only in-frame clones here, not all; method: immunoSEQ multiplex PCR. In the table there are about 120,000 clones, 75% to 90% of which are singletons. Study-level findings and limits: Clonal diversity was possibly underestimated, and the donors were mostly white British, with more females.

The source is an adult in good health. The sequences come from peripheral blood, collected on day 0 of AZD1222 vaccination.

In DNA form, the CDR3 reads TGCGCCAGCAGCCAAGTGGCTAGCGGGAGGGACCAGCAGTTCTTC. This gives the protein CASSQVASGRDQQFF. The V and J genes are TRBV4-1 and TRBJ2-1; 12 bases map to TRBD2. Germline values: CDR1 MGHRA, CDR2 YSYEKL. Unmatched junction bases numbered 6, after V lost 1 base and J lost 11 bases. The CDR3 is made up of 15 amino acids.